The rows below give T cell receptor beta chains drawn from one sample of a study of blood T cell repertoires in COVID-19. The table came from immunoSEQ multiplex PCR; TCRdb's copy has only in-frame clones and leaves some out. The repertoire holds 86,000 or so clones, with over 90% as singletons. The sample consisted of peripheral blood. These receptors were obtained from a human donor with active COVID-19. The donor label of this sample is uncertain. The CDR3 runs from the conserved cysteine through the conserved F or W. The order of the fields is CDR3 protein, CDR3 DNA, J gene, V gene, clone size, D gene. D genes are given only for firm matches. Expanded clones get a size class; other rows say once, few or many, or leave the size out.

cdr3_aa: CATHYTHGLAPSTDTQYF
cdr3_nt: TGTGCCACCCACTATACGCACGGACTAGCGCCGAGCACAGATACGCAGTATTTT
j_call: TRBJ2-3
v_call: TRBV27
clone_size: NA
d_call: TRBD2

cdr3_aa: CASSLVGGRADIQYF
cdr3_nt: TGTGCCAGCAGCTTAGTGGGGGGTCGGGCGGACATTCAGTACTTC
j_call: TRBJ2-4
v_call: TRBV7-2
clone_size: NA
d_call: NA

cdr3_aa: CASSLVGANYGYTF
cdr3_nt: TGTGCCAGCAGCCTTGTGGGAGCTAACTATGGCTACACCTTC
j_call: TRBJ1-2
v_call: TRBV6-2/TRBV6-3
clone_size: NA
d_call: NA

cdr3_aa: CASSVSSGLKEYEQYF
cdr3_nt: TGTGCCAGCAGCGTAAGTTCGGGACTGAAGGAGTACGAGCAGTACTTC
j_call: TRBJ2-7
v_call: TRBV3-1/TRBV3-2
clone_size: NA
d_call: NA

cdr3_aa: CASSERLAGDRYEQYF
cdr3_nt: TGTGCCAGCAGTGAACGGCTAGCGGGCGATCGGTACGAGCAGTACTTC
j_call: TRBJ2-7
v_call: TRBV6-1
clone_size: NA
d_call: TRBD2

cdr3_aa: CASSLLSVREAFF
cdr3_nt: TGTGCCAGCAGTTTGTTGTCAGTCCGTGAAGCTTTCTTT
j_call: TRBJ1-1
v_call: TRBV12-3/TRBV12-4
clone_size: NA
d_call: NA

cdr3_aa: CASSEPAGYNEQFF
cdr3_nt: TGTGCCAGCAGTGAACCGGCGGGTTACAATGAGCAGTTCTTC
j_call: TRBJ2-1
v_call: TRBV25-1
clone_size: NA
d_call: NA

cdr3_aa: CASSLSRDPKWGHGYTF
cdr3_nt: TGTGCCAGCAGCTTATCTCGAGACCCCAAATGGGGCCATGGCTACACCTTC
j_call: TRBJ1-2
v_call: TRBV5-8
clone_size: NA
d_call: NA

cdr3_aa: CASSPPMGGTVAYEQYF
cdr3_nt: TGTGCCAGCTCACCACCCATGGGTGGGACAGTTGCGTACGAGCAGTACTTC
j_call: TRBJ2-7
v_call: TRBV18
clone_size: NA
d_call: TRBD1

cdr3_aa: CASSLVWAAKNIQYF
cdr3_nt: TGTGCCAGCAGCCTAGTCTGGGCAGCCAAAAACATTCAGTACTTC
j_call: TRBJ2-4
v_call: TRBV7-8
clone_size: NA
d_call: NA

cdr3_aa: CASSHSRAANEKLFF
cdr3_nt: TGTGCCAGCAGCCATAGTCGAGCAGCGAATGAAAAACTGTTTTTT
j_call: TRBJ1-4
v_call: TRBV3-1/TRBV3-2
clone_size: once
d_call: NA

cdr3_aa: CASSRRPGALDYTDTQYF
cdr3_nt: TGCGCCAGCAGCCGCCGTCCAGGGGCCTTGGATTACACAGATACGCAGTATTTT
j_call: TRBJ2-3
v_call: TRBV4-3
clone_size: few
d_call: NA

cdr3_aa: CAISDRVGEQFF
cdr3_nt: TGTGCCATCAGTGATCGGGTTGGGGAGCAGTTCTTC
j_call: TRBJ2-1
v_call: TRBV10-3
clone_size: NA
d_call: NA

cdr3_aa: CSASEGGYTF
cdr3_nt: TGCAGTGCTAGTGAGGGCGGCTACACCTTC
j_call: TRBJ1-2
v_call: TRBV20-1
clone_size: NA
d_call: NA

cdr3_aa: CASSLFKGGGAFF
cdr3_nt: TGTGCCAGCAGTTTATTTAAGGGTGGAGGAGCTTTCTTT
j_call: TRBJ1-1
v_call: TRBV28
clone_size: NA
d_call: NA

cdr3_aa: CASSLPGEQFF
cdr3_nt: TGTGCCAGCAGCCTCCCCGGTGAGCAGTTCTTC
j_call: TRBJ2-1
v_call: TRBV3-1/TRBV3-2
clone_size: NA
d_call: NA

cdr3_aa: CASSFLSLPTDTQYF
cdr3_nt: TGTGCCAGCAGTTTTTTATCCCTCCCCACAGATACGCAGTATTTT
j_call: TRBJ2-3
v_call: TRBV28
clone_size: NA
d_call: NA